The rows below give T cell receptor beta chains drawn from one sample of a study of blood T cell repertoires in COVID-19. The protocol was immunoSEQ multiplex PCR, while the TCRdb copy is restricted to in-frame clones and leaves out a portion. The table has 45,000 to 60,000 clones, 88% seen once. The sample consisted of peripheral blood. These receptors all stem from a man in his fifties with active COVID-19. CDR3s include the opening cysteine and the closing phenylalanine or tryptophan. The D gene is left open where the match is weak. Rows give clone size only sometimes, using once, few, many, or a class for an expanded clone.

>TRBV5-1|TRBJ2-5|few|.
CASSFAGQETQYF
TGCGCCAGCAGCTTCGCAGGTCAAGAGACCCAGTACTTC
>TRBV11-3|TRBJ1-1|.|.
CASSLSRGRNTEAFF
TGTGCCAGCAGCTTATCTAGGGGCCGCAACACTGAAGCTTTCTTT
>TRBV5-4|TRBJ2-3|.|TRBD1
CASSPRSGTGSTQYF
TGTGCCAGCAGCCCAAGGTCGGGGACAGGGAGTACGCAGTATTTT
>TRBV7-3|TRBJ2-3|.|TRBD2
CASSPLGRREGSTDTQYF
TGTGCCAGCAGCCCTCTGGGTAGACGGGAGGGAAGCACAGATACGCAGTATTTT
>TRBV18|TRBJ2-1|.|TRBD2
CASSPRTSEGNEQFF
TGTGCCAGCTCACCAAGGACTAGCGAAGGCAATGAGCAGTTCTTC
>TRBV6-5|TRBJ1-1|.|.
CASSHRQPSSAEAFF
TGTGCCAGCAGTCATCGACAGCCATCCTCTGCTGAAGCTTTCTTT
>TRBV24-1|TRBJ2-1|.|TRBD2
CATSGEGGNEQFF
TGTGCCACCAGTGGGGAGGGCGGCAATGAGCAGTTCTTC
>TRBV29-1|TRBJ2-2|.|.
CSVGRSQYTGELFF
TGCAGCGTCGGAAGGAGTCAGTACACCGGGGAGCTGTTTTTT
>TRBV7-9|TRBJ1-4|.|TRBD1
CASSPADRRDEKLFF
TGTGCCAGCAGCCCCGCGGACAGGCGGGATGAAAAACTGTTTTTT
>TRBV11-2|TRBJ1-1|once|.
CASSAGGGGHTEAFF
TGTGCCAGCAGCGCGGGAGGTGGGGGACACACTGAAGCTTTCTTT
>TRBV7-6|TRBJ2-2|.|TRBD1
CASSPDRGGTGELFF
TGTGCCAGCAGCCCGGACAGGGGTGGCACCGGGGAGCTGTTTTTT
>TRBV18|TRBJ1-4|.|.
CASSRQGNEKLFF
TGTGCCAGCTCGCGGCAGGGGAATGAAAAACTGTTTTTT
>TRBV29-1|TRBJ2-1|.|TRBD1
CSVEVNRGTTANEQFF
TGCAGCGTTGAAGTAAACAGGGGGACCACGGCAAATGAGCAGTTCTTC
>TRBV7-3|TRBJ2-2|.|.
CASSLKRAKNTGELFF
TGTGCCAGCAGCCTAAAGAGGGCGAAGAACACCGGGGAGCTGTTTTTT
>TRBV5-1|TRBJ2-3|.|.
CASSSGTKFSDTQYF
TGCGCCAGCAGCTCAGGGACAAAGTTTTCAGATACGCAGTATTTT
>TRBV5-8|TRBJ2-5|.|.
CASSLYLMGGKSETQYF
TGTGCCAGCAGCTTATACCTGATGGGGGGAAAATCGGAGACCCAGTACTTC
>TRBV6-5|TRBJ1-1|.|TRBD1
CASSYDRGQNTEAFF
TGTGCCAGCAGTTACGACAGGGGGCAAAACACTGAAGCTTTCTTT
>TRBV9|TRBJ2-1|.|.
CASSARDEQFF
TGTGCCAGCAGCGCTAGAGATGAGCAGTTCTTC
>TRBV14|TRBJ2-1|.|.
CASSPDGTHQFF
TGTGCCAGCAGCCCAGACGGGACACATCAGTTCTTC
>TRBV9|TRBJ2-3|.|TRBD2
CASSPRGEAGGTDTQYF
TGTGCCAGCAGCCCTAGAGGGGAAGCGGGGGGCACAGATACGCAGTATTTT
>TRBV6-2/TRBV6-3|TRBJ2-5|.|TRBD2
CASSLPLAGGETQYF
TGTGCCAGCAGTCTACCTCTAGCGGGAGGAGAGACCCAGTACTTC
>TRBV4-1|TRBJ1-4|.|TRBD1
CASSTPGGTNEKLFF
TGCGCCAGCAGCACGCCAGGGGGAACTAATGAAAAACTGTTTTTT
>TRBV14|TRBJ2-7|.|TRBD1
CASSHLGQGSSYEQYF
TGTGCCAGCAGCCACCTGGGACAGGGGAGCTCCTACGAGCAGTACTTC
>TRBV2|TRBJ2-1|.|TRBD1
CASSGDRGLNEQFF
TGTGCCAGCAGTGGGGACAGGGGTTTGAATGAGCAGTTCTTC
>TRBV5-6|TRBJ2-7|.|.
CASSHGPRRASYEQYF
TGTGCCAGCAGTCACGGCCCGAGGCGAGCTTCCTACGAGCAGTACTTC